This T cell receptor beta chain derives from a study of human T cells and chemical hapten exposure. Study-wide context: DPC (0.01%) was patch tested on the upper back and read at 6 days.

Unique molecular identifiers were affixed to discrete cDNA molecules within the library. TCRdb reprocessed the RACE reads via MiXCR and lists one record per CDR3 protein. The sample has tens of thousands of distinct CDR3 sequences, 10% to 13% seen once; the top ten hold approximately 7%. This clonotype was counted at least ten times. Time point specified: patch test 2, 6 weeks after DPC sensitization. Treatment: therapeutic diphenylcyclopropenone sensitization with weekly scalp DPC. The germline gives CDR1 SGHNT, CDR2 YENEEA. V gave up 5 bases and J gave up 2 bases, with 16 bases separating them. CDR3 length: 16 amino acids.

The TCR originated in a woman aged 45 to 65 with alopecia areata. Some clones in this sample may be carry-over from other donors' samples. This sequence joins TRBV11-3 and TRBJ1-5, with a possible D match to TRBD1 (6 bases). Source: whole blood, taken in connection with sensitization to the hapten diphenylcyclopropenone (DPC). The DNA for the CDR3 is TGTGCCAGCAGCGCGAACCAGGACAGTGGCAATCAGCCCCAGCATTTT. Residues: CASSANQDSGNQPQHF.